The subject of this entry is one T cell receptor beta chain. Its target is not known. Amplification from RNA transcripts yielded the TCR beta CDR3 regions. First-round RT-PCR employed HTBI primers, with a second-round multiplex PCR after it. TCRdb re-called the multiplex PCR reads with MiXCR, one entry per CDR3 protein. Of hundreds of thousands of distinct CDR3 sequences in the sample, roughly 41% are singletons; the top ten hold 3% to 3.5%. Every ophthalmopathy donor presented moderate-to-severe activity, CAS ≥3, NOSPECS ≥4 and duration under 3 months. CDR1 is SGHDN, CDR2 FVKESK, per germline. CDR3 length: 15 residues. Losses at the gene ends were 1 base for V and 8 bases for J; bases not matched to a gene: 9. This entry comes from a study of Graves' ophthalmopathy and Graves' hyperthyroidism. Points from the study as a whole: Also, most clonotypes expanded in the thyroid above 0.001 frequency appeared in blood. Cross-validated, the 13-signature model showed 87.88%/81.08% sensitivity/specificity, and 80%/75% in the test set.

The V call is TRBV14, the J call TRBJ1-2; 8 bases align to TRBD1. The sequenced sample consisted of peripheral blood. The sequence was obtained from an adult man with Graves' ophthalmopathy. CDR3 protein: CASSQAAGGFRGYTF. The CDR3 DNA follows: TGTGCCAGCAGCCAAGCGGCAGGGGGCTTTCGAGGCTACACCTTC.